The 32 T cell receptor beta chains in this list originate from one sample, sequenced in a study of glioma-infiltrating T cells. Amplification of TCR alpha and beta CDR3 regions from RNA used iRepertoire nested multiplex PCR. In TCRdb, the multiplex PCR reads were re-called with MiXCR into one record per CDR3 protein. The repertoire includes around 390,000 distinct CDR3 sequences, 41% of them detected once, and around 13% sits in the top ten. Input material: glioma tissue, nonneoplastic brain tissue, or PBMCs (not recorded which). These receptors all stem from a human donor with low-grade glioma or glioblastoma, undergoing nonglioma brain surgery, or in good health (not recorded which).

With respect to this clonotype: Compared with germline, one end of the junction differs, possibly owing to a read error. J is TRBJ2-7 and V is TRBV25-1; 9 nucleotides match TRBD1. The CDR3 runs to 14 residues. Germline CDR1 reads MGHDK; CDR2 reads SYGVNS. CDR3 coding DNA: TGTGCCAGAAGTGATGGGACAGGGAGACATGAGCAGTACTTC. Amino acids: CARSDGTGRHEQYF.

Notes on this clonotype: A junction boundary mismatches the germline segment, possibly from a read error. In DNA form, the CDR3 reads TGTGCCAGCAGTTTAGTATTGTGGGACAGATATAGCAATCAGCACCAGCATTTT. The encoded protein is CASSLVLWDRYSNQHQHF. The chain couples TRBV12-3 or TRBV12-4 to TRBJ1-5; 7 bases are shared with TRBD1. The CDR3 is 18 residues long.

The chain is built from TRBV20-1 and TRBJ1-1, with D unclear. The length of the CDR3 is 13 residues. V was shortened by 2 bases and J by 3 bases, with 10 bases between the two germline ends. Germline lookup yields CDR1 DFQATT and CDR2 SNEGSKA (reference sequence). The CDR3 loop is CSARKTIYTEAFF. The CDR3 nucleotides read TGCAGTGCTAGAAAGACGATCTACACTGAAGCTTTCTTT.

The CDR3: CASSLSARANTEAFF. CDR3 sequence (DNA): TGTGCCAGCAGCTTGTCGGCAAGGGCCAACACTGAAGCTTTCTTT. The rearrangement joins TRBV5-5 to TRBJ1-1; no clear D gene. Trimming pared 1 base from V and 2 bases from J, leaving 12 bases between. The CDR3 contains 15 residues. Germline lookup yields CDR1 SGHKS and CDR2 YYEKEE (reference sequence).

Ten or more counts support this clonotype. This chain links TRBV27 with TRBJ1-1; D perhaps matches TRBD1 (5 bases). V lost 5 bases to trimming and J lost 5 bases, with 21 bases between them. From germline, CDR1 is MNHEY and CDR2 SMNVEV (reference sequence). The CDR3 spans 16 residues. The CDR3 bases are TGTGCCAGCAGTCCCTTTCTCCCAGGGAGGAAAACTGAAGCTTTCTTT. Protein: CASSPFLPGRKTEAFF.

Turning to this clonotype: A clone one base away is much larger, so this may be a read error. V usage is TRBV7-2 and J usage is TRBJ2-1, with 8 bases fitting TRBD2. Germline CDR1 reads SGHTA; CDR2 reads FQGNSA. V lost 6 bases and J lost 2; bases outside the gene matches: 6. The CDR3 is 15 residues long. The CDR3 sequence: CASSWTSRTYNEQFF. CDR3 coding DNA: TGTGCCAGCAGTTGGACTAGCAGGACCTACAATGAGCAGTTCTTC.

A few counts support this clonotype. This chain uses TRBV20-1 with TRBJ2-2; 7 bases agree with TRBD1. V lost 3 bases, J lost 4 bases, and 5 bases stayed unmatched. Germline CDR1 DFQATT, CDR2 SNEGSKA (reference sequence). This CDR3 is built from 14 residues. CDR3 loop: CSASRRGSTGELFF. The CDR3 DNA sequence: TGCAGTGCTAGCCGCAGGGGGAGCACCGGGGAGCTGTTTTTT.

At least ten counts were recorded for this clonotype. The CDR3 here is CASSLGQREQYF. The DNA for the CDR3 is TGTGCCAGCAGTTTAGGACAGAGAGAGCAGTACTTC. This chain links TRBV28 with TRBJ2-7; possibly TRBD1 for D (6 bases). Germline CDR1 and CDR2: MDHEN and SYDVKM. This CDR3 contains 12 residues. V was pared by 2 bases and J by 7 bases, with 9 bases between.

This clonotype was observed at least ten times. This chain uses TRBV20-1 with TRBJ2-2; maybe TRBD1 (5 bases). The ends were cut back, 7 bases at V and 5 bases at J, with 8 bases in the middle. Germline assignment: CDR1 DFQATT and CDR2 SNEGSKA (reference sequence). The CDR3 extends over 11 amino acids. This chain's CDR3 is CSGQLTGELFF. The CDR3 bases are TGCAGTGGACAGCTAACCGGGGAGCTGTTTTTT.

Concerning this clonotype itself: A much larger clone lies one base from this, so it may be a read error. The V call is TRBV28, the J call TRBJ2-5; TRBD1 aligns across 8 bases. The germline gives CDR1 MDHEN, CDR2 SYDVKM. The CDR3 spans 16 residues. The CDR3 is CASSSNRDRFQVTQYF. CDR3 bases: TGTGCCAGCAGTTCAAACCGGGACAGGTTTCAAGTGACCCAGTACTTC.

The CDR3 spells CASSGTVGETQYF. The CDR3 bases are TGTGCCAGCAGTGGGACCGTCGGGGAGACCCAGTACTTC. This chain connects TRBV2 to TRBJ2-5; D call uncertain. Looked up from germline, CDR1 is SNHLY and CDR2 is FYNNEI. The CDR3 is 13 amino acids. V lost 4 bases to trimming and J lost 5 bases, with 11 bases between them.

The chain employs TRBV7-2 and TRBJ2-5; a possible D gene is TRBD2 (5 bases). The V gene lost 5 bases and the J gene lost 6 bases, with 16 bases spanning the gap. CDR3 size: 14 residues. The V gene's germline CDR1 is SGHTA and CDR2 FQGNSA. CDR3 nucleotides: TGTGCCAGCAGCATCGAGGGTCCCGTTAAGACCCAGTACTTC. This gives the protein CASSIEGPVKTQYF. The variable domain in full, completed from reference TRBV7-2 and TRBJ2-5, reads GAGVSQSPSNKVTEKGKDVELRCDPISGHTALYWYRQSLGQGLEFLIYFQGNSAPDKSGLPSDRFSAERTGGSVSTLTIQRTQQEDSAVYLCASSIEGPVKTQYFGPGTRLLVL.

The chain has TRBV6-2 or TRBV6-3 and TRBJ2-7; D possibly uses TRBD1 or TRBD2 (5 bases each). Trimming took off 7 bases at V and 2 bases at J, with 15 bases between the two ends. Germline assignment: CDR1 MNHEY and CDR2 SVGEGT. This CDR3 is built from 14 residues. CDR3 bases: TGTGCCAGCATAATCCGGGACGGACCCTACGAGCAGTACTTC. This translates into CASIIRDGPYEQYF.

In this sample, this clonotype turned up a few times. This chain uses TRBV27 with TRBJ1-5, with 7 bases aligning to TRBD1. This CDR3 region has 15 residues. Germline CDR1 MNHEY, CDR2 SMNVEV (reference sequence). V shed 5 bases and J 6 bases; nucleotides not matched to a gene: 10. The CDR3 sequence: CASSPDRVGGQPQHF. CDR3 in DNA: TGTGCCAGCAGTCCCGACAGGGTCGGGGGTCAGCCCCAGCATTTT.

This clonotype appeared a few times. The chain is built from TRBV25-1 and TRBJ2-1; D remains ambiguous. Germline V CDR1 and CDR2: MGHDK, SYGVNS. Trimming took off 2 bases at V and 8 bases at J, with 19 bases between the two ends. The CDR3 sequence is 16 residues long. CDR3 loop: CASSEPTAFDLHEQFF. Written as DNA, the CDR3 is TGTGCCAGCAGTGAACCGACCGCGTTTGATTTACATGAGCAGTTCTTC.

CDR3 DNA: TGTGCCAGCAGCCAAGTCGGGGAGGCTTTCTTT. Translated, it gives CASSQVGEAFF. V and J are TRBV3-1 and TRBJ1-1; D is ambiguous. Trimming stripped 1 base from V and 11 bases from J, with 8 bases between. Germline V lookup: CDR1 LGHDT, CDR2 YNNKEL (reference sequence). The CDR3 covers 11 residues. Complete variable domain (other parts from reference TRBV3-1 and TRBJ1-1): DTAVSQTPKYLVTQMGNDKSIKCEQNLGHDTMYWYKQDSKKFLKIMFSYNNKELIINETVPNRFSPKSPDKAHLNLHINSLELGDSAVYFCASSQVGEAFFGQGTRLTVV.

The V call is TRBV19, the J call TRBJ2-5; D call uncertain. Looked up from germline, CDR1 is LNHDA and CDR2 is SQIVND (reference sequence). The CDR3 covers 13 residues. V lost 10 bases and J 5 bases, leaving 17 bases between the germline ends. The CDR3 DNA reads TGTGCCACCTCAGTGGCACCCCAGGAGACCCAGTACTTC. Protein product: CATSVAPQETQYF.

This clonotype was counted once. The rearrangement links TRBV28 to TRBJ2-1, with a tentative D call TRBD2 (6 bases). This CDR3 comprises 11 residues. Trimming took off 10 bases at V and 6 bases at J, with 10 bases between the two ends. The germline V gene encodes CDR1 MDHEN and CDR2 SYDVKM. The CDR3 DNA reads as TGTGCCATTCCCGGGAGCAATGAGCAGTTCTTC. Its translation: CAIPGSNEQFF.

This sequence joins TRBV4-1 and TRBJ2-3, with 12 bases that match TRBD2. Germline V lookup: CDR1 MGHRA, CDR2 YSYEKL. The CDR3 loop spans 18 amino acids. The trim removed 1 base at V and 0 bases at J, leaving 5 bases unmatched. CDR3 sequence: CASSQGLAGETSTDTQYF. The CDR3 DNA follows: TGCGCCAGCAGCCAAGGACTAGCGGGGGAGACTAGCACAGATACGCAGTATTTT.

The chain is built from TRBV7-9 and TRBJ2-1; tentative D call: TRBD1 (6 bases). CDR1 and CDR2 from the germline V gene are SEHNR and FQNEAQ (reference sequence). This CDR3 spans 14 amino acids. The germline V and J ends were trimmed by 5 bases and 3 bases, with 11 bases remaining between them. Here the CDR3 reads CASSPLTGYNEQFF. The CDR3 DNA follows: TGTGCCAGCAGCCCCTTGACAGGCTACAATGAGCAGTTCTTC.

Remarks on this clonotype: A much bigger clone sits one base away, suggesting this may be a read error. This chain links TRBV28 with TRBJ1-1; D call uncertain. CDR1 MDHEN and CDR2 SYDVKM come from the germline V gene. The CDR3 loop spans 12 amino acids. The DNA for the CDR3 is TGTGCCAGCAGTTTAGTAGACACTGAAGCTTCCTTT. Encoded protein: CASSLVDTEASF.

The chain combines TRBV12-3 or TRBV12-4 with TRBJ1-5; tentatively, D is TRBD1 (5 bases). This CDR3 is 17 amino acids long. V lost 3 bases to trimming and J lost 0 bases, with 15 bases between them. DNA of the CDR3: TGTGCCAGCAGTTTTTGGCTGGGGGGGGGTAGCAATCAGCCCCAGCATTTT. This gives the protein CASSFWLGGGSNQPQHF.

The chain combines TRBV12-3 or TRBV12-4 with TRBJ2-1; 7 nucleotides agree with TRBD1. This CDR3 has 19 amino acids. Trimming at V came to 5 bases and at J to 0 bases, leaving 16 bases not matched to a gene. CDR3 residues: CASSVNALAGTASYNEQFF. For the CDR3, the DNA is TGTGCCAGCAGTGTCAACGCCTTAGCCGGGACAGCCTCCTACAATGAGCAGTTCTTC.

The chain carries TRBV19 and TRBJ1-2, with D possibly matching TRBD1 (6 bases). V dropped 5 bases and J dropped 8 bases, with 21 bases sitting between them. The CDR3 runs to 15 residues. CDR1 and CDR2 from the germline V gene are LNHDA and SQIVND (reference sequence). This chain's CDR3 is CASSVTGTRGWGYTF. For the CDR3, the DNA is TGTGCCAGTAGTGTAACCGGGACCAGGGGTTGGGGCTACACCTTC.

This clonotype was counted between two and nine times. CDR3: CASSLELALTGEQYF. Written as DNA, the CDR3 is TGTGCCAGCAGCTTAGAGCTAGCGCTGACGGGGGAGCAGTACTTC. The J gene is TRBJ2-7, the V gene TRBV11-3, with D possibly being TRBD2 (6 bases). The CDR3 extends over 15 amino acids. Germline CDR1 and CDR2: SGHNT and YENEEA. Trimming cost V 0 bases and J 7 bases, with 16 bases left between them.

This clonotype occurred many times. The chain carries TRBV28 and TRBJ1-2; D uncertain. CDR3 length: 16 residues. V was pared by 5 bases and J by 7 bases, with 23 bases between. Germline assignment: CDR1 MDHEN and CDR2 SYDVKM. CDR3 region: CASSPPSVVGFGGYTF. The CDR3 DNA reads TGTGCCAGCAGTCCACCTTCGGTCGTAGGGTTTGGTGGCTACACCTTC.

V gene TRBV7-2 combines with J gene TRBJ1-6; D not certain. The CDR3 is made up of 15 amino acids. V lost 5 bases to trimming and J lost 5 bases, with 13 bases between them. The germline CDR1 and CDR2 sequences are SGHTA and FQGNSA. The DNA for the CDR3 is TGTGCCAGCAGCCTCCAGGCGCTCCATAATTCACCCCTCCACTTT. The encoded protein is CASSLQALHNSPLHF. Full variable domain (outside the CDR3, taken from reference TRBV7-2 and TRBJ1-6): GAGVSQSPSNKVTEKGKDVELRCDPISGHTALYWYRQSLGQGLEFLIYFQGNSAPDKSGLPSDRFSAERTGGSVSTLTIQRTQQEDSAVYLCASSLQALHNSPLHFGNGTRLTVT.

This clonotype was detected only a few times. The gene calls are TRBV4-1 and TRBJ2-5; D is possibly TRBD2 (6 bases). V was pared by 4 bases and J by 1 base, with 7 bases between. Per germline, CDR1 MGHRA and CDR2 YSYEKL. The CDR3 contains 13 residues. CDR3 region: CASSLAVQETQYF. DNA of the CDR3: TGCGCCAGCAGCCTAGCGGTCCAAGAGACCCAGTACTTC.

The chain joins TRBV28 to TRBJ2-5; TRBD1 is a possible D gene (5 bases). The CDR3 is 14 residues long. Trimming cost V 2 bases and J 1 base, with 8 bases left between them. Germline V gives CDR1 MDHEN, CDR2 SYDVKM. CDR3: CASSLIGAQETQYF. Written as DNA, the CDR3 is TGTGCCAGCAGTTTAATAGGGGCCCAAGAGACCCAGTACTTC.

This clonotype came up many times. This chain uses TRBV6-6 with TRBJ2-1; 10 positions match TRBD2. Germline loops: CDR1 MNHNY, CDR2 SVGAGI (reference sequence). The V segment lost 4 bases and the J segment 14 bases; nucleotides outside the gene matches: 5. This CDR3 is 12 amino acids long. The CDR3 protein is CASSFSGGNKFF. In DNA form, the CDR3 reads TGTGCCAGCAGTTTTAGCGGGGGGAATAAGTTCTTC.

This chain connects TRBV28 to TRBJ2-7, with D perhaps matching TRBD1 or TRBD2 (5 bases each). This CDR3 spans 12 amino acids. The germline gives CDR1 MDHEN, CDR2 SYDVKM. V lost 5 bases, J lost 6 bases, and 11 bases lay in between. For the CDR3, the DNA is TGTGCCAGCAGTCTTGGGACGTCCGAGCAGTACTTC. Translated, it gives CASSLGTSEQYF.

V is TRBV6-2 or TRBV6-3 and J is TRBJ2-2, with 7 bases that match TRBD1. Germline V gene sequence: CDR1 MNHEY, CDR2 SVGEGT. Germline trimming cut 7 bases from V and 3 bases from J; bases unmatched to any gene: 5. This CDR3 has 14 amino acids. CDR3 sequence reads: CASTMTGYTGELFF. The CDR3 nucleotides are TGTGCCAGCACCATGACAGGGTACACCGGGGAGCTGTTTTTT.